Here is one T cell receptor beta chain with its context. These data come from a study of control samples from healthy donors and cancer patients. Germline trimming cut 7 bases from V and 2 bases from J; bases unmatched to any gene: 3. The CDR3 totals 15 residues. CDR1 and CDR2 (germline): MNHEY, SMNVEV (reference sequence). Data came from immunoSEQ multiplex PCR; TCRdb stores just in-frame clones and leaves some out. The sample has just over 150,000 clones, 93% seen once. The source material was blood. The chain uses TRBV27 and TRBJ2-6; 9 positions match TRBD1. The clonotype was recovered from a man aged 50-60 years in good health. CDR3 protein: CASKRTGAGANVLTF. CDR3 bases: TGTGCCAGCAAGAGGACAGGGGCTGGGGCCAACGTCCTGACTTTC.